This T cell receptor beta chain was recorded in a study of vaccination effects on CD4 cells after COVID-19. This clone occurred a few times. Antigen: not known. Before sequencing took place, the ViraFEST assay used viral peptide pools to expand antigen-specific CD4+ T cells. Upon completion of roughly ten days in culture, CD4+ T cells were isolated. The vaccine given was either BNT162b2 or mRNA-1273, in two doses. Negative nucleocapsid antibody tests before and after vaccination confirmed no previous SARS-CoV-2 infection. Here immunoSEQ multiplex PCR was the method, and the copy in TCRdb shows in-frame clones only, minus some. The sample holds about 72,000 clones; about 86% are singletons and the top ten take 1% to 1.5%. Study-wide points: Few convalescent patients, and no early post-infection timepoints, were available to the study. Common cold coronaviruses were cross-recognized by only 1 of 255 vaccine-induced clones in healthy vaccinees.

V was clipped by 0 bases and J by 7 bases, with 6 bases between them. CDR3 length: 13 residues. Germline CDR1 and CDR2: SGHTA and FQGTGA. This chain joins TRBV7-3 and TRBJ2-2, with D perhaps matching TRBD1 or TRBD2 (5 bases each). This TCR was sampled from a human donor who received a COVID-19 vaccine. The specimen was CD4+ T cells from PBMCs cultured with HCoV-229E spike peptides, collected after COVID-19 vaccination. CDR3 in amino acids: CASSLTGVGELFF. CDR3 DNA sequence: TGTGCCAGCAGCTTAACGGGGGTCGGGGAGCTGTTTTTT.